This T cell receptor (beta chain) is drawn from a study of response to subunit inactivated influenza vaccine. The V gene's germline CDR1 is ENHRY and CDR2 SYGVKD. The CDR3 covers 10 residues. This clonotype showed up just a few times. Its antigen is unknown. An end of the junction differs from the germline gene, which may be a read error. TCRdb re-analysed the RT-PCR reads in MiXCR, keeping a single row per CDR3 protein. The profile shows under 750,000 distinct CDR3 sequences, approximately 12% of them singletons. Regarding the study as a whole: It was the authors' suggestion that each seasonal influenza vaccination recruits few new T cells.

Sequencing was performed on PBMCs from blood, taken on the day of vaccination. The origin of this receptor is a man aged 45-65 years who received an inactivated influenza vaccine. The rearrangement uses TRBV10-3 and TRBJ2-1; D remains unclear. The CDR3 DNA reads TGTGCCATCGGTGACAATGAGCAGTTCTTC. This encodes CAIGDNEQFF.